This T cell receptor (beta chain) emerged from a study of vaccination and CD4 T cells after COVID-19. Overall study context: In the convalescent group, nasal swab PCR was SARS-CoV-2 positive; about nine cases were mild and one severe. Cells were stimulated with overlapping spike peptides from SARS-CoV-2, HCoV-NL63, HCoV-OC43 and HCoV-229E.

An Oncomine TCR Beta short-read assay was used to sequence the DNA from cultured CD4+ T cells. TCRdb redid the calling of the PCR reads with MiXCR, one entry per CDR3 protein. The sample consists of about 2,800 distinct CDR3 sequences, about 20% of them appearing once. Sample treatment: roughly nine-day PBMC culture with coronavirus spike peptide pools or control peptides (ViraFEST assay). Remarks on this clonotype: Antigen: not known.

The sequence came from a human donor who had recovered from COVID-19. The sequenced sample was CD4+ T cells from blood, cultured in vitro.

The CDR3 reads CSARESGNTIYF. The CDR3 bases are TGCAGTGCTAGAGAATCTGGAAACACCATATATTTT. The chain carries TRBV20-1 and TRBJ1-3; no reliable D call. V dropped 0 bases and J dropped 1 base, with 1 base sitting between them. This CDR3 is built from 12 residues. Germline-derived CDR1 and CDR2 are DFQATT and SNEGSKA (reference sequence).